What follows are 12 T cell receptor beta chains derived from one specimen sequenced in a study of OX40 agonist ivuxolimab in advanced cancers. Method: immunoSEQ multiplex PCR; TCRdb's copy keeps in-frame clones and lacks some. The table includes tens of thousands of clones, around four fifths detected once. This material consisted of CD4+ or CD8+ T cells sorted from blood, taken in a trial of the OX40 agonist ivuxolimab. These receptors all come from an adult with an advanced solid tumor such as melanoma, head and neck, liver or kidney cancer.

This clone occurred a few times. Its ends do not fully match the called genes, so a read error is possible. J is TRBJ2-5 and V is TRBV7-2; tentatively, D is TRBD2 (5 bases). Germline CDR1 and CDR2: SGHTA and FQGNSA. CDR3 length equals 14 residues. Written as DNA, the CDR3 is TGTGCCAGCAGCCTAGCTCCCTTGAGGGAGACCCAGTACTTC. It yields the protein CASSLAPLRETQYF. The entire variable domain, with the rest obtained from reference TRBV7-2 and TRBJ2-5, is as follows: GAGVSQSPSNKVTEKGKDVELRCDPISGHTALYWYRQSLGQGLEFLIYFQGNSAPDKSGLPSDRFSAERTGGSVSTLTIQRTQQEDSAVYLCASSLAPLRETQYFGPGTRLLVL.

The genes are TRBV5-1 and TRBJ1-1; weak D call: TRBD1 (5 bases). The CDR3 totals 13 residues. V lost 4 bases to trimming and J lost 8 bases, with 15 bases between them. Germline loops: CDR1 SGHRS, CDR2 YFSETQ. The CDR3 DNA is TGCGCCAGCAGCCCGGGACCGCTAGAAGAAGCTTTCTTT. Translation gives CASSPGPLEEAFF.

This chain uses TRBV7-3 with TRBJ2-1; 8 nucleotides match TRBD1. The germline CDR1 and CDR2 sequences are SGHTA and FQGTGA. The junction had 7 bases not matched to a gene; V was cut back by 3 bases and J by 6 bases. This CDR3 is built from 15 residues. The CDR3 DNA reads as TGTGCCAGCAGCTTTCCAGGACAGGGCATCAATGAGCAGTTCTTC. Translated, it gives CASSFPGQGINEQFF.

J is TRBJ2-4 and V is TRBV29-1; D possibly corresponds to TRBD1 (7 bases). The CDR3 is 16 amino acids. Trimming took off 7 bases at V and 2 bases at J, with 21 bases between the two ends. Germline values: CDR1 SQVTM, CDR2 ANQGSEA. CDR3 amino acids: CSAGGGRDSPKNIQYF. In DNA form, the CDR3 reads TGCAGCGCCGGGGGTGGCCGGGACAGCCCCAAAAACATTCAGTACTTC.

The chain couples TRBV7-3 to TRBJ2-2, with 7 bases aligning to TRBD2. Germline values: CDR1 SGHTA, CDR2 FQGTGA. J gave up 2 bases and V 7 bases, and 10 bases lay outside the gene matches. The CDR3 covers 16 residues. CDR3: CASTSSGRVNTGELFF. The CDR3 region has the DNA TGTGCCAGCACCAGTAGCGGGCGAGTAAACACCGGGGAGCTGTTTTTT.

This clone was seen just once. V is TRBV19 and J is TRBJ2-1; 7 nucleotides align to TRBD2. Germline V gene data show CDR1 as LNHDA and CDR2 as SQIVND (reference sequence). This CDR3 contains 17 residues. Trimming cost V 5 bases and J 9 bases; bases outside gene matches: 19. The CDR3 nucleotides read TGTGCCAGTAGTGCTCGCACCCCTAGCGGAGCCCAAGGTGAGCAGTTCTTC. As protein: CASSARTPSGAQGEQFF. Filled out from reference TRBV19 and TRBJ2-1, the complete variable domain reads DGGITQSPKYLFRKEGQNVTLSCEQNLNHDAMYWYRQDPGQGLRLIYYSQIVNDFQKGDIAEGYSVSREKKESFPLTVTSAQKNPTAFYLCASSARTPSGAQGEQFFGPGTRLTVL.

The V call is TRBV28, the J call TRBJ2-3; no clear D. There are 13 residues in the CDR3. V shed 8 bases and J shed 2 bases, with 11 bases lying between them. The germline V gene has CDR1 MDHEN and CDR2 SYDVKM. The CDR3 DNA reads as TGTGCCAGCTTCTCTCGATTCACAGATACGCAGTATTTT. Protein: CASFSRFTDTQYF.

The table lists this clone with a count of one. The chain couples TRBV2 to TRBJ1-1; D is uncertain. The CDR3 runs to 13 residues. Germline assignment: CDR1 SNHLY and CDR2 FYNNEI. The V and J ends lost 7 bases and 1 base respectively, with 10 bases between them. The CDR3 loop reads CASIPGRNTEAFF. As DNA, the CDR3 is TGTGCCAGCATACCCGGCCGGAACACTGAAGCTTTCTTT.

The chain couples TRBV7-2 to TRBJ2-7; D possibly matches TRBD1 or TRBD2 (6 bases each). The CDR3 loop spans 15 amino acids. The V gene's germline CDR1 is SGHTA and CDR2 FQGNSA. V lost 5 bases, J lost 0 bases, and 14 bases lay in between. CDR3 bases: TGTGCCAGCAGCCGAGGGGGGACCTTCTCCTACGAGCAGTACTTC. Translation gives CASSRGGTFSYEQYF.

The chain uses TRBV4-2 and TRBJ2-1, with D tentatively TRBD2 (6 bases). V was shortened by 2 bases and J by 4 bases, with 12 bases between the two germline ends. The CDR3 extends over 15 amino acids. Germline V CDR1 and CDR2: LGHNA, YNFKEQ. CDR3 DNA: TGTGCCAGCAGCCAAACCCCCGGGGGATACAATGAGCAGTTCTTC. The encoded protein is CASSQTPGGYNEQFF.

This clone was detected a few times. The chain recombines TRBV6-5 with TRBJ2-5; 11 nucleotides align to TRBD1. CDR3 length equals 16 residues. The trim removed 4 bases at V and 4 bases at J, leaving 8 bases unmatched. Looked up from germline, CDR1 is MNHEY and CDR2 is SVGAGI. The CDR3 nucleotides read TGTGCCAGCAGTTTCGGATCCGGGACAGGGGGAGAGACCCAGTACTTC. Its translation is CASSFGSGTGGETQYF.

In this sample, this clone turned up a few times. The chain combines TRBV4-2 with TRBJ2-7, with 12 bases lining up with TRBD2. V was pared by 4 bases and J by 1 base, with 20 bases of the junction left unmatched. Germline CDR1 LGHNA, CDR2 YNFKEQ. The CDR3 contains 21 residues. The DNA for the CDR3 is TGTGCCAGCAGCCGCAGACTAGCGGGGGACAGCATGCGTCGGAGATCCTACGAGCAGTACTTC. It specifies CASSRRLAGDSMRRRSYEQYF.